This TCR beta chain is drawn from a study of blood T cell repertoires in COVID-19. Study as a whole: From T cells, B-cell-depleted T cells, or PBMCs came the material, which was cDNA or gDNA.

Sequencing used immunoSEQ multiplex PCR; TCRdb keeps in-frame clones, though not all of them. The table records hundreds of thousands of clones, roughly 86% of them present only once. Cohorts were based on clinical histories the participants reported. For recovered donors of Cohort 3, there were two negative PCRs, clearance, or symptom resolution. The origin of this receptor is a woman under 30 who had recovered from COVID-19. The sequenced material came from PBMCs or T cells enriched from blood (not recorded which).

This CDR3 is CASSPPIGGQETQYF. The CDR3 DNA follows: TGTGCCAGCAGCCCCCCGATAGGGGGACAAGAGACCCAGTACTTC. This chain joins TRBV7-9 and TRBJ2-5; TRBD1 is a possible D gene (6 bases). The length of the CDR3 is 15 residues. Looked up from germline, CDR1 is SEHNR and CDR2 is FQNEAQ (reference sequence). V lost 5 bases and J 2 bases, leaving 15 bases between the germline ends.